This is a list of T cell receptor beta chains from one sample in a study of metastatic and nonmetastatic thyroid tumors. TCRdb recomputed clones from the PCR reads via MiXCR. The profile shows 20,000 to 25,000 clones, over 9.5% of them singletons. The sequencing sample was made of blood. These receptors were collected from a female donor with papillary thyroid cancer or a benign thyroid nodule (not recorded which). Some clones in this sample may be carry-over from other donors' samples. The CDR3 runs from the conserved cysteine through the conserved F or W. D genes are given only for firm matches. Some rows mark clone size as missing; the rest say once, few, many or name a class of expanded clone.

D	J	size	V	DNA	CDR3
-	TRBJ1-1	many	TRBV28	TGTGCCAGCAGTTTATTTTCCTATGGAACTGAAGCTTTCTTT	CASSLFSYGTEAFF
-	TRBJ2-7	once	TRBV14	TGTGCCAGCAGCCCTCGGGGCAAGCTGCTTCGCTTC	CASSPRGKLLRF
-	TRBJ2-7	-	TRBV6-2/TRBV6-3	TGTGCCAGCAGATTTTTACCGGGCTACTACGAGCAGTACTTC	CASRFLPGYYEQYF
-	TRBJ2-1	many	TRBV6-1	TGTGCCAGCAGTGAAGAGGACCTCCCGAATGAGCAGTTCTTC	CASSEEDLPNEQFF
-	TRBJ2-1	many	TRBV15	TGTGCCACCAGCAGGGCCCCAGGGATAGTCTCCTACAATGAGCAGTTCTTC	CATSRAPGIVSYNEQFF
-	TRBJ1-4	-	TRBV28	TGTGCCAGCAGTTTCCGACAAGTTAATGAAAAACTGCTTTTT	CASSFRQVNEKLLF
TRBD1	TRBJ1-1	few	TRBV12-3/TRBV12-4	TGTGCCAGCAGACTGACAGGGGCCCAGACTGAAGCTTTCTTT	CASRLTGAQTEAFF
-	TRBJ2-7	few	TRBV28	TGTGCCAGCAGTTTATCAAGCGGTCCCTACGTTGGGCAGTACTTC	CASSLSSGPYVGQYF
TRBD1	TRBJ2-1	many	TRBV10-3	TGTGCCATCAGGTCCGGGACAGGCAGATACAATGAGCAGTTCTTC	CAIRSGTGRYNEQFF
-	TRBJ1-6	few	TRBV28	TGTTCCAGCAGTTCGCCCATGGCCGGGGCTGTATATTCCCACTTT	CSSSSPMAGAVYSHF
-	TRBJ2-7	medium-sized	TRBV19	TGTGCCAGTAGTTCGGGAGTGCGGGTCTACGAGCAGTACTTC	CASSSGVRVYEQYF
-	TRBJ1-1	many	TRBV6-1	TGTGCCAGCAGTCAAGAGACGGATATACGTGTTAAGGGGGCTGAAGCTTTCTTT	CASSQETDIRVKGAEAFF
TRBD1	TRBJ2-2	medium-sized	TRBV11-2	TGTGCCAGCAGCCCCGGTACAGGGGGCAGAACCGGGGAGCTGTTTTTT	CASSPGTGGRTGELFF
-	TRBJ1-5	many	TRBV5-1	TGCGCCAGCAGCTTGGATGGGGGGCTCAATCAGCCCCAGCATTTT	CASSLDGGLNQPQHF
TRBD2	TRBJ2-5	many	TRBV3-1	TGTGCCAGCAGCCAAGCCGGAACTAGCGGGGTTCGAGGAACGACCCAGTACTTC	CASSQAGTSGVRGTTQYF
-	TRBJ2-5	many	TRBV6-1	TGTGCCAGCGGACTCCCCCCCGAGACCCAGTACTTC	CASGLPPETQYF
-	TRBJ1-3	medium-sized	TRBV12-3/TRBV12-4	TGTGCCAGCAGTTTCTGGACAGCGGCAGGAAACACCATATATTTT	CASSFWTAAGNTIYF
-	TRBJ1-1	many	TRBV19	TGTGCCAGTAGTAACTCAGTAAACACTGAAGCTTTCTTT	CASSNSVNTEAFF
-	TRBJ2-3	many	TRBV19	TGTGCCAGTAACATCGGGCTGGCGGATACGCAGTATTTT	CASNIGLADTQYF
TRBD1	TRBJ1-5	medium-sized	TRBV6-1	TGTGCCAGCAGTGGGGGACAGGGGGCAAGAGGCAATCAGCCCCAGCATTTT	CASSGGQGARGNQPQHF
-	TRBJ2-2	many	TRBV29-1	TGCAGCGTTGAAGATTGGGGTCAGGGGATGTTTTTT	CSVEDWGQGMFF
-	TRBJ2-1	many	TRBV12-3/TRBV12-4	TGTGCCAGCAGGTCCGGGACCGAGCAGTTCTTC	CASRSGTEQFF
-	TRBJ1-2	-	TRBV20-1	TGCAGTGCCCGCCTGGTAGGGCCTCGTGGCTACACCTTC	CSARLVGPRGYTF